The 23 T cell receptor beta chains below were found in one sample sequenced in a study of CD4 T cells in relation to SARS-CoV-2 and coronaviruses. The protocol was immunoSEQ multiplex PCR, while the TCRdb copy is restricted to in-frame clones and leaves out a portion. The sample holds 35,000 to 45,000 clones, approximately 83% seen once. No antigen is known for these receptors. Sequencing was performed on naive CD4+ T cells from PBMCs, cultured in vitro. Subset specified: naive CD4+ T cells isolated by negative enrichment. The receptors stem from an adult with COVID-19.

The chain combines TRBV4-1 with TRBJ2-4; unclear D gene. V lost 0 bases and J lost 0, with 12 bases in between. The germline V gene has CDR1 MGHRA and CDR2 YSYEKL. The CDR3 has 17 residues. The CDR3 coding sequence is TGCGCCAGCAGCCAAGACTCGCGGCCTCTAGCCAAAAACATTCAGTACTTC. Translating gives CASSQDSRPLAKNIQYF.

The chain joins TRBV4-1 to TRBJ2-7, with 7 nucleotides matching TRBD2. The J segment lost 4 bases and the V segment lost 0 bases, leaving 15 bases of the junction unmatched. The CDR3 is 18 residues long. From germline, CDR1 is MGHRA and CDR2 YSYEKL. Here the CDR3 DNA reads TGCGCCAGCAGCCAAGACGCGGGCTGGGGGAGGGCCGGTTACGAGCAGTACTTC. This translates into CASSQDAGWGRAGYEQYF.

The chain has TRBV5-6 and TRBJ2-7; D not resolved. Trimming pared 4 bases from V and 5 bases from J, leaving 16 bases between. Germline assignment: CDR1 SGHDT and CDR2 YYEEEE. The CDR3 totals 14 residues. The CDR3 DNA reads as TGTGCCAGCAGCCCCGCCCCGGGTAGGGACGAGCAGTACTTC. This codes for CASSPAPGRDEQYF.

This chain joins TRBV5-1 and TRBJ2-1; TRBD2 agrees at 10 bases. The CDR3 covers 18 residues. Germline trimming cut 1 base from V and 7 bases from J; bases unmatched to any gene: 14. From germline, CDR1 is SGHRS and CDR2 YFSETQ. The CDR3 nucleotides read TGCGCCAGCAGCTTGCTTCTTGGAGCGGGAGGGCTACGGAATGAGCAGTTCTTC. The encoded protein is CASSLLLGAGGLRNEQFF.

This chain uses TRBV3-1 (or the pseudogene TRBV3-2) with TRBJ1-2, with 7 nucleotides matching TRBD1. Germline V gene sequence: CDR1 LGHDT, CDR2 YNNKEL (reference sequence). CDR3 size: 16 residues. V shed 1 base, J shed 5 bases, and the junction held 10 bases outside the gene matches. The DNA for the CDR3 is TGTGCCAGCAGCCAAGGTTCCGGGACAGCCACTTATGGCTACACCTTC. The encoded protein is CASSQGSGTATYGYTF.

The gene calls are TRBV27 and TRBJ2-1, with D maybe TRBD2 (6 bases). The CDR3 consists of 18 residues. The germline gives CDR1 MNHEY, CDR2 SMNVEV (reference sequence). V shed 0 bases and J shed 7 bases, with 22 bases lying between them. DNA for the CDR3: TGTGCCAGCAGTTTATCTATTAGCGGAGAGTCCACCGCGAATGAGCAGTTCTTC. Protein: CASSLSISGESTANEQFF.

The chain carries TRBV30 and TRBJ1-6; 9 positions agree with TRBD1. The ends lost 5 bases at V and 7 bases at J; junction bases unmatched: 18. Germline V lookup: CDR1 GTSNPN, CDR2 SVGIG (reference sequence). The CDR3 runs 18 residues. The CDR3 DNA reads as TGTGCCTGGGGGGCGAGCAGGACACAGGGGGCGTTAAATTCACCCCTCCACTTT. Encoded protein: CAWGASRTQGALNSPLHF.

The chain couples TRBV4-1 to TRBJ2-4; 9 nucleotides agree with TRBD1. V lost 8 bases to trimming and J lost 7 bases; unmatched junction nucleotides: 6. This CDR3 comprises 13 residues. Germline lookup yields CDR1 MGHRA and CDR2 YSYEKL. The CDR3 DNA sequence: TGCGCCAGCGCCACGACAGGGGGTAACATTCAGTACTTC. It translates to CASATTGGNIQYF.

CDR3 in DNA: TGTGCCAGCAGCCAGAGGGGAGCTAACTATGGCTACACCTTC. This translates into CASSQRGANYGYTF. The chain uses TRBV27 and TRBJ1-2; a weak D match, TRBD1 (5 bases). The CDR3 is made up of 14 amino acids. From germline, CDR1 is MNHEY and CDR2 SMNVEV (reference sequence). With 6 bases removed from V and 0 bases from J, the gap between germline ends came to 11 bases.

This sequence joins TRBV2 and TRBJ2-4; TRBD2 agrees at 7 bases. This CDR3 has 15 residues. Germline trimming cut 0 bases from V and 15 bases from J; bases unmatched to any gene: 14. Germline V gene sequence: CDR1 SNHLY, CDR2 FYNNEI. The CDR3 DNA reads as TGTGCCAGCAGTGAAGCGCTTCGAAAGGGACTAACTTGGTACTTC. Translated, it gives CASSEALRKGLTWYF.

This chain connects TRBV7-2 to TRBJ2-1, with D possibly being TRBD1 (5 bases). CDR3 size: 15 residues. Germline loops: CDR1 SGHTA, CDR2 FQGNSA. V was pared by 1 base and J by 2 bases, with 9 bases between. DNA for the CDR3: TGTGCCAGCAGCTTAGGCCCGGACACCTACAATGAGCAGTTCTTC. Encoded protein: CASSLGPDTYNEQFF.

The chain links TRBV6-5 to TRBJ2-1, with D perhaps assigned TRBD1 or TRBD2 (5 bases each). Germline lookup yields CDR1 MNHEY and CDR2 SVGAGI. Deletions cut 6 bases from V and 7 bases from J, with 13 bases between. The CDR3 sequence is 13 residues long. Here the CDR3 DNA reads TGTGCCAGCAGGTCTGGGGGTTGGAATGAGCAGTTCTTC. Its translation: CASRSGGWNEQFF.

This chain joins TRBV7-2 and TRBJ2-6; 7 bases line up with TRBD2. The CDR3 is 14 residues long. Germline trimming cut 10 bases from V and 0 bases from J; bases unmatched to any gene: 3. Germline V CDR1 and CDR2: SGHTA, FQGNSA. Here the CDR3 reads CAIREGSGANVLTF. The CDR3 DNA is TGTGCCATCAGGGAGGGCTCTGGGGCCAACGTCCTGACTTTC.

This chain links TRBV30 with TRBJ1-3; no clear D. The V end lost 4 bases, the J end lost 2 bases, and 9 bases lay between the germline ends. Per the germline V gene, CDR1 is GTSNPN and CDR2 is SVGIG (reference sequence). This CDR3 spans 13 amino acids. The CDR3: CAWNLSPGNTIYF. CDR3 nucleotides: TGTGCCTGGAACTTGAGTCCTGGAAACACCATATATTTT. The variable domain in full, with the rest retrieved from reference TRBV30 and TRBJ1-3, is SQTIHQWPATLVQPVGSPLSLECTVEGTSNPNLYWYRQAAGRGLQLLFYSVGIGQISSEVPQNLSASRPQDRQFILSSKKLLLSDSGFYLCAWNLSPGNTIYFGEGSWLTVV.

V is TRBV5-6 and J is TRBJ2-1, with D uncertain. The germline gives CDR1 SGHDT, CDR2 YYEEEE. This CDR3 has 11 residues. The V end was cut by 2 bases, the J end by 10 bases, with 7 bases between. CDR3 nucleotides: TGTGCCAGCAGCTTCTCTTTGGAGCAGTTCTTC. Translation gives CASSFSLEQFF.

The rearrangement links TRBV7-2 to TRBJ1-6; 12 nucleotides agree with TRBD1. Germline V CDR1 and CDR2: SGHTA, FQGNSA. Losses at the gene ends were 5 bases for V and 7 bases for J; bases not matched to a gene: 12. The CDR3 is made up of 18 amino acids. The CDR3 region is CASSPISGQGAGNSPLHF. CDR3 coding DNA: TGTGCCAGCAGCCCTATTTCGGGACAGGGGGCGGGGAATTCACCCCTCCACTTT.

The J gene is TRBJ1-3, the V gene TRBV2, with D perhaps TRBD1 (6 bases). Trimming took off 2 bases at V and 4 bases at J, with 12 bases between the two ends. CDR3 length equals 15 residues. The V gene's germline CDR1 is SNHLY and CDR2 FYNNEI. The CDR3 sequence: CASSERGRGGNTIYF. DNA for the CDR3: TGTGCCAGCAGTGAAAGGGGCAGGGGAGGAAACACCATATATTTT.

This clone has only a few counts. This rearrangement joins TRBV7-2 to TRBJ2-7, with 7 bases aligning to TRBD2. Germline V gene sequence: CDR1 SGHTA, CDR2 FQGNSA. V dropped 5 bases and J dropped 0; count of bases not matched to a gene: 4. The CDR3 length is 14 residues. Here the CDR3 reads CASSKGLGSYEQYF. The CDR3 nucleotides read TGTGCCAGCAGCAAAGGACTAGGCTCCTACGAGCAGTACTTC.

This chain joins TRBV12-3 or TRBV12-4 and TRBJ1-2; no reliable D call. Trimming took off 0 bases at V and 2 bases at J, with 4 bases between the two ends. This CDR3 contains 13 residues. The CDR3 DNA reads as TGTGCCAGCAGTTTAGCAGGAAACTATGGCTACACCTTC. Amino acid sequence: CASSLAGNYGYTF.

The table lists this clone with a few counts. V is TRBV19 and J is TRBJ2-2; no firm D call. In germline, CDR1 is LNHDA, CDR2 SQIVND (reference sequence). Trimming pared 3 bases from V and 6 bases from J, leaving 2 bases between. The CDR3 has 11 amino acids. The CDR3 DNA follows: TGTGCCAGTAGTATCGCCGGGGAGCTGTTTTTT. Translated, it gives CASSIAGELFF.

The table lists this clone with a count of one. The chain couples TRBV28 to TRBJ2-7, with 8 positions matching TRBD1. CDR3 length: 14 residues. The V and J ends lost 6 bases and 3 bases, in that order; junction bases with no gene match: 7. The germline V gene encodes CDR1 MDHEN and CDR2 SYDVKM. The CDR3 sequence: CASRRGQDNYEQYF. For the CDR3, the DNA is TGTGCCAGCAGACGGGGACAGGACAACTACGAGCAGTACTTC.

The chain couples TRBV19 to TRBJ1-4, with D tentatively TRBD1 (5 bases). Germline V gene data show CDR1 as LNHDA and CDR2 as SQIVND (reference sequence). V lost 5 bases and J lost 5, with 24 bases in between. The CDR3 length is 18 residues. The CDR3 sequence is CASSVYHPASRANEKLFF. CDR3 bases: TGTGCCAGTAGTGTCTACCACCCCGCGTCCAGGGCAAATGAAAAACTGTTTTTT.

V is TRBV6-5 and J is TRBJ1-2, with D unresolved. Trimming shortened V by 0 bases and J by 6 bases, and 11 bases separated the two germline ends. This CDR3 has 14 amino acids. Germline CDR1 and CDR2: MNHEY and SVGAGI. The CDR3 loop reads CASSYSGQGNGYTF. The CDR3 nucleotides are TGTGCCAGCAGTTACTCGGGCCAAGGGAATGGCTACACCTTC.